Listed here are 5 T cell receptor beta chains from one sample, sequenced in a study of CD8+ T cells in alopecia areata. Treatment indicated: oral pan-JAK inhibitor, 5-10 mg twice daily. cDNA prepared by RNA extraction and subsequent reverse transcription served as the template for sequencing. Method: immunoSEQ multiplex PCR; TCRdb's copy keeps in-frame clones and lacks some. The sample shows more than 200,000 clones, 66% of them seen only once. The sequenced sample was CD4+ T cells sorted from blood, obtained at week 44, from a patient treated with tofacitinib. The receptors derive from a human donor with alopecia areata.

V gene TRBV4-3 combines with J gene TRBJ2-3; 8 positions match TRBD2. CDR3 length: 15 amino acids. V lost 0 bases, J lost 5 bases, and 4 bases stayed unmatched. CDR1 and CDR2 (germline): LGHNA, YSLEER. The CDR3 sequence is CASSQEAGAGDTQYF. The CDR3, as DNA: TGCGCCAGCAGCCAAGAAGCGGGGGCAGGAGATACGCAGTATTTT.

V and J are TRBV9 and TRBJ1-5, with TRBD1 identical over 7 bases. Germline CDR1 reads SGDLS; CDR2 reads YYNGEE. The V and J ends lost 4 bases and 6 bases, in that order; junction bases with no gene match: 7. CDR3 length: 14 amino acids. CDR3: CASSLSTGSQPQHF. The CDR3 nucleotides read TGTGCCAGCAGCCTATCGACAGGGAGTCAGCCCCAGCATTTT.

V usage is TRBV10-3 and J usage is TRBJ2-5, with D tentatively TRBD1 (6 bases). The CDR3 is made up of 13 amino acids. Looked up from germline, CDR1 is ENHRY and CDR2 is SYGVKD. The germline V and J ends were trimmed by 2 bases and 11 bases, with 15 bases remaining between them. CDR3 sequence (DNA): TGTGCCATCAGTGAGGCACAGGGTCAAGAGCAGTACTTC. Protein product: CAISEAQGQEQYF.

About this clone: The same CDR3 can be traced to other DNA sequences in this sample. The chain carries TRBV30 and TRBJ1-5; 8 bases agree with TRBD1. The V gene end was trimmed by 3 bases and the J gene end by 3 bases; junction bases not matched to a gene: 1. This CDR3 spans 13 amino acids. CDR1 and CDR2 (germline): GTSNPN, SVGIG (reference sequence). DNA for the CDR3: TGTGCCTGGAGGACAGGGGACAATCAGCCCCAGCATTTT. It is translated as CAWRTGDNQPQHF. Drawing the rest from reference TRBV30 and TRBJ1-5, the complete variable domain is SQTIHQWPATLVQPVGSPLSLECTVEGTSNPNLYWYRQAAGRGLQLLFYSVGIGQISSEVPQNLSASRPQDRQFILSSKKLLLSDSGFYLCAWRTGDNQPQHFGDGTRLSIL.

V is TRBV7-6 and J is TRBJ2-5, with no clear D. V gave up 5 bases and J gave up 3 bases, with 13 bases separating them. From germline, CDR1 is SGHVS and CDR2 FNYEAQ. This CDR3 has 14 residues. This chain's CDR3 is CASSTLGWEETQYF. As DNA, the CDR3 is TGTGCCAGCAGCACGCTAGGATGGGAAGAGACCCAGTACTTC.